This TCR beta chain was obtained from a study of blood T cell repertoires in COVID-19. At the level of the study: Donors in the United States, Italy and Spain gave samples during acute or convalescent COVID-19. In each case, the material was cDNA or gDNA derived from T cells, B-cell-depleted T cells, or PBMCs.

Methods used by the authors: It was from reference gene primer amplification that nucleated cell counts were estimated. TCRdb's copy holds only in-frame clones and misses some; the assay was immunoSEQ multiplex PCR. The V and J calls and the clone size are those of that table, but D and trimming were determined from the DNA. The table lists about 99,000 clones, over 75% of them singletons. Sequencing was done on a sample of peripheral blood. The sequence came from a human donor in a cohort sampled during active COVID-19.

CDR3 bases: TGTGCCAGTAGTGACAGGAGTTACAATGAGCAGTTCTTC. Its protein is CASSDRSYNEQFF. The chain links TRBV19 to TRBJ2-1, with D perhaps TRBD1 (6 bases). The CDR3 is 13 amino acids. Germline CDR1 reads LNHDA; CDR2 reads SQIVND (reference sequence). V lost 5 bases and J lost 4, with 9 bases in between.